The clone carrying this TCR beta chain was seen only a few times. MiXCR, applied by TCRdb to the RACE reads, yields one record per CDR3 protein. The sample shows under 300,000 distinct CDR3 sequences, roughly 7.4% of them seen only once. The data are from a study of human T cells and chemical hapten exposure. The time point is: pre-sensitization, week 0. Treatment meaning: therapeutic diphenylcyclopropenone sensitization with weekly scalp DPC. Germline CDR1 is SQVTM and CDR2 is ANQGSEA. The CDR3 has 13 residues. V lost 6 bases, J lost 6 bases, and 14 bases lay in between. Sequencing used whole blood, obtained in connection with sensitization to the hapten diphenylcyclopropenone (DPC). The V call is TRBV29-1, the J call TRBJ2-2; D perhaps matches TRBD1 (5 bases). This clonotype was obtained from a man aged 18 to 29 with alopecia areata. Some clones in this sample may be carry-over from other donors' samples. This CDR3 reads CSVQMTDAGELFF. In DNA form, the CDR3 reads TGCAGCGTCCAAATGACAGATGCCGGGGAGCTGTTTTTT.